This T cell receptor beta chain was found in a study of Tregs in tolerant kidney transplant recipients (dated by TCRdb to the late 2010s). Regarding the complete study: The transplants used related donors with nonmyeloablative bone marrow transplantation, and mixed chimerism in the human trials was transient. The study applied TCRbeta sequencing to find donor-specific regulatory T cells before combined kidney and bone marrow transplantation and then followed those same cells after transplant. The paper as a whole reports these results and caveats: Expanding Tregs with activated donor B cells appeared to identify the most biologically relevant and donor-specific TCRbeta repertoire. In tolerant patients, donor-specific Tregs expanded more than Tregs overall, which suggests antigen-driven rather than nonspecific expansion. Because the study included only a small number of patients, the results must be confirmed in larger populations and under other immunosuppression protocols. Although technical replication error seemed to be minimal, the question of biological reproducibility was not addressed directly. PCR primers changed over time for some patients, so nucleotide-level comparison across those patients' samples was not possible.

The sample's time point, from its label and the paper: blood sample drawn before combined kidney and bone marrow transplant. Thawed PBMCs were FACS-sorted into unstimulated Tregs (CD4+CD25+CD127-), CD4+ non-Tregs (CD4+CD25-), CD4 cells and CD8 cells. The patients were a handful of recipients of combined kidney and bone marrow transplants from the ITN036ST trial, and samples were available only for these trial subjects. Healthy control blood was separated into PBMCs by Ficoll density gradient and cryopreserved, and patient PBMCs were collected both before and after transplant. Genomic DNA was extracted from sorted cells with the QIAGEN DNeasy Blood and Tissue Kit for TCRbeta CDR3 sequencing. Through immunoSEQ, high-throughput TCRbeta CDR3 sequencing was done commercially, including PCR amplification with internal controls and bias correction. From the authors' description of their analysis: Unique productive TCRbeta sequences were defined by CDR3 nucleotide sequence when primers matched and otherwise by CDR3 amino acid sequence together with Vbeta and Jbeta genes. To correct sorting error, sequences shared between sorted populations at a frequency ratio of 2:1 or less were removed; the rest were assigned to the higher population. Donor-reactive sequences were defined as at least 5-fold expanded in CFSE-low cells versus unstimulated cells, with frequency of at least 0.01% in CFSE-low cells. Repertoire divergence was quantified by Jensen-Shannon divergence using the top 100 TCRbeta sequences ranked by frequency. For samples with multiple sequencing runs, sorting error was corrected separately for each run before the runs were pooled. The table was pulled from immuneACCESS by TCRdb, which kept in-frame rearrangements only. Such tables lose some clones; where checked, under half of the loss comes from unresolved V genes, and the rest has no known cause. The V and J calls and clone size are taken from that table; D and trimming were inferred from the DNA. The sample has roughly 69,000 clones on record, around 90% of them singletons. The ten biggest clones cover about 0.37% of the sample.

To note about this clone: Its antigen remains unidentified. No qualities accompany the bases; no much larger clone lies one base away.

The V and J ends are trimmed by 1 base and 1 base, leaving 12 bases between them. CDR1 and CDR2 were assigned from the germline V gene as SGHDT and YYEEEE. The CDR3 holds 17 amino acids from the cysteine to the phenylalanine. Only the CDR3 part of the read is kept: 51 bases, read in frame from the first base. The specimen was CD4+ T cells from blood, collected before the transplant. The sequence was obtained from a human donor who received a combined kidney and bone marrow transplant. Here the chain combines TRBV5-6 and TRBJ2-6, with TRBD1 as a weak D call on 6 bases. The DNA sequence follows: TGTGCCAGCAGCTTGCGGGCAGGGGTTTCTGGGGCCAACGTCCTGACTTTC. This is translated as CASSLRAGVSGANVLTF.